These 22 T cell receptor beta chains were sequenced from one sample in a study of beta chain features in type 1 diabetes. Expressed TCRB transcripts were sequenced because the isolated RNA had all been reverse transcribed beforehand. The assay was immunoSEQ multiplex PCR, and TCRdb's table has in-frame clones only and misses some. The repertoire consists of 850,000 to 900,000 clones, with about a sixth occurring once and the leading ten covering 0.023%. Source material: naive CD4+ T cells from blood. The source is a woman aged 18-29 years in good health.

In this sample, this clone turned up a few times. The gene calls are TRBV28 and TRBJ1-3, with 7 bases lining up with TRBD1. The CDR3 spans 15 residues. The germline CDR1 and CDR2 sequences are MDHEN and SYDVKM. Trimming removed 6 bases from V and 0 bases from J; junction bases left unmatched: 5. The CDR3 loop reads CASSQGQVSGNTIYF. CDR3 coding DNA: TGTGCCAGCAGCCAAGGACAGGTCTCTGGAAACACCATATATTTT.

This clone was seen a few times. The CDR3 spells CATSRAGALYNEQFF. CDR3 DNA sequence: TGTGCCACCAGCAGGGCGGGAGCTTTATACAATGAGCAGTTCTTC. The chain employs TRBV15 and TRBJ2-1, with 7 bases identical to TRBD2. CDR3 length equals 15 residues. The V gene end was trimmed by 3 bases and the J gene end by 4 bases; junction bases not matched to a gene: 6. Per the germline V gene, CDR1 is LNHNV and CDR2 is YYDKDF (reference sequence).

This clone was seen a few times. The CDR3 reads CASSALLTNEQFF. Written as DNA, the CDR3 is TGTGCCAGCAGCGCCCTACTTACAAATGAGCAGTTCTTC. The gene calls are TRBV9 and TRBJ2-1, with D hard to call. The V gene lost 3 bases and the J gene lost 7 bases, with 11 bases spanning the gap. The V gene's germline CDR1 is SGDLS and CDR2 YYNGEE. CDR3 length equals 13 residues.

This clone was picked up a small number of times. This chain uses TRBV7-2 with TRBJ2-7; tentative D call: TRBD2 (5 bases). V lost 5 bases, J lost 3 bases, and 17 bases lay in between. CDR3 length: 15 residues. Germline V gene sequence: CDR1 SGHTA, CDR2 FQGNSA. The CDR3 coding sequence is TGTGCCAGCAGCGAGTCGACCGGAGAGGGCTACGAGCAGTACTTC. Translated, it gives CASSESTGEGYEQYF.

This clone turned up a few times. The V and J genes are TRBV4-3 and TRBJ2-6; D is unclear. This CDR3 comprises 15 residues. The germline V gene encodes CDR1 LGHNA and CDR2 YSLEER. V was shortened by 2 bases and J by 0 bases, with 5 bases between the two germline ends. The CDR3 bases are TGCGCCAGCAGCCAACGGAGCTCTGGGGCCAACGTCCTGACTTTC. It codes for CASSQRSSGANVLTF.

In its sample, this clone was seen a few times. This CDR3 is also generated by other DNA sequences in the sample. CDR3 in amino acids: CASSSGTGIQPQHF. As DNA, the CDR3 is TGTGCCAGCAGTTCGGGGACAGGGATTCAGCCCCAGCATTTT. The V gene is TRBV28, the J gene TRBJ1-5; 9 positions agree with TRBD1. The V and J ends lost 4 bases and 6 bases, in that order; junction bases with no gene match: 4. In germline, CDR1 is MDHEN, CDR2 SYDVKM. The CDR3 has 14 residues.

The gene calls are TRBV28 and TRBJ1-1, with 9 bases matching TRBD1. V lost 6 bases and J lost 8; bases outside the gene matches: 16. This CDR3 has 16 residues. The germline CDR1 and CDR2 sequences are MDHEN and SYDVKM. CDR3 in amino acids: CASSRTDRGRWSEAFF. CDR3 coding DNA: TGTGCCAGCAGCCGAACGGACAGGGGAAGATGGTCCGAAGCTTTCTTT.

The rearrangement uses TRBV21-1 and TRBJ1-5. TRBV21-1 is an annotated pseudogene. This CDR3 comprises 12 residues. The CDR3: CASSNPNWPQHF. The CDR3 DNA reads as TGTGCCAGCAGCAACCCGAATTGGCCCCAGCATTTT.

This rearrangement joins TRBV7-2 to TRBJ2-7; no firm D call. This CDR3 contains 13 residues. CDR1 and CDR2 (germline): SGHTA, FQGNSA. The V gene lost 1 base and the J gene lost 3 bases, with 7 bases spanning the gap. The CDR3 sequence is CASSLVPNYEQYF. The CDR3 bases are TGTGCCAGCAGCTTAGTCCCGAACTACGAGCAGTACTTC. Full variable domain (remainder filled in from reference TRBV7-2 and TRBJ2-7): GAGVSQSPSNKVTEKGKDVELRCDPISGHTALYWYRQSLGQGLEFLIYFQGNSAPDKSGLPSDRFSAERTGGSVSTLTIQRTQQEDSAVYLCASSLVPNYEQYFGPGTRLTVT.

Concerning this clone: Its ends do not fully match the called genes, so a read error is possible. The rearrangement joins TRBV6-4 to TRBJ2-1; no clear D gene. The germline V gene has CDR1 MRHNA and CDR2 SNTAGT. The CDR3 runs to 11 residues. CDR3: CAISESNEQFF. The CDR3 nucleotides are TGTGCCATCAGTGAGTCGAATGAGCAGTTCTTC.

The rearrangement joins TRBV2 to TRBJ2-1, with TRBD1 as a possible D gene (5 bases). Germline-derived CDR1 and CDR2 are SNHLY and FYNNEI. The CDR3 spans 13 residues. Trimming cost V 4 bases and J 2 bases, with 6 bases left between them. The CDR3 reads CASSGTPYNEQFF. The CDR3 DNA follows: TGTGCCAGCAGTGGGACACCCTACAATGAGCAGTTCTTC.

The rearrangement links TRBV9 to TRBJ1-2; 10 bases are shared with TRBD1. The CDR3 loop spans 15 amino acids. Trimming at V came to 4 bases and at J to 3 bases, leaving 6 bases not matched to a gene. Germline CDR1 reads SGDLS; CDR2 reads YYNGEE. The CDR3 DNA is TGTGCCAGCAGCACGCAGGACAGGGGGTACTATGGCTACACCTTC. Its translation is CASSTQDRGYYGYTF.

This clone was seen a few times. J is TRBJ2-2 and V is TRBV7-3; TRBD1 matches 8 bases. This CDR3 region has 15 residues. The germline CDR1 and CDR2 sequences are SGHTA and FQGTGA. Unmatched junction bases numbered 3, after V lost 5 bases and J lost 1 base. In DNA, the CDR3 is TGTGCCAGCAGCATCGGGACAGGGAACACCGGGGAGCTGTTTTTT. Amino acid sequence: CASSIGTGNTGELFF.

V is TRBV29-1 and J is TRBJ2-5, with 14 bases identical to TRBD2. V lost 7 bases, J lost 5 bases, and 6 bases stayed unmatched. The CDR3 sequence is 14 residues long. CDR1 and CDR2 (germline): SQVTM, ANQGSEA. The CDR3 DNA sequence: TGCAGCGCCAGGGGACTAGCGGGAGCCGAGACCCAGTACTTC. It codes for CSARGLAGAETQYF.

This clone has only a few counts. This sequence joins TRBV28 and TRBJ2-7; 9 bases are shared with TRBD1. This CDR3 has 13 residues. Germline-derived CDR1 and CDR2 are MDHEN and SYDVKM. V shed 8 bases, J shed 2 bases, and the junction held 4 bases outside the gene matches. CDR3 residues: CASEGQGPYEQYF. CDR3 bases: TGTGCCAGCGAGGGACAGGGTCCCTACGAGCAGTACTTC.

This chain uses TRBV6-1 with TRBJ2-1, with 9 bases fitting TRBD2. Trimming at V came to 7 bases and at J to 9 bases, leaving 13 bases not matched to a gene. Germline V lookup: CDR1 MNHNS, CDR2 SASEGT. The CDR3 extends over 15 amino acids. This chain's CDR3 is CASTPDFSGRGEQFF. The CDR3 DNA follows: TGTGCCAGCACCCCTGATTTTAGCGGGAGAGGTGAGCAGTTCTTC.

This clone was seen only a few times. V and J are TRBV19 and TRBJ1-2; no clear D gene. The CDR3 contains 17 residues. V lost 3 bases, J lost 3 bases, and 20 bases lay in between. CDR1 is LNHDA and CDR2 is SQIVND in the germline V gene (reference sequence). The CDR3 sequence: CASSIQYLTRLDYGYTF. The CDR3 DNA is TGTGCCAGTAGTATCCAATATTTGACTAGACTGGACTATGGCTACACCTTC.

This clone was detected a few times. This chain joins TRBV10-1 and TRBJ2-1; weak D call: TRBD2 (5 bases). The germline V gene encodes CDR1 WNHNN and CDR2 SYGVQD (reference sequence). V gave up 0 bases and J gave up 10 bases, with 10 bases separating them. The CDR3 sequence is 13 residues long. In DNA form, the CDR3 reads TGCGCCAGCAGTGAGTCCCGGGATCGGGAGCAGTTCTTC. Its translation is CASSESRDREQFF.

This clone was found a few times. The chain employs TRBV5-1 and TRBJ2-7; 7 bases map to TRBD2. Germline V gene lookup returns CDR1 SGHRS and CDR2 YFSETQ. J lost 2 bases, V lost 4 bases, and 9 bases had no gene match. The CDR3 covers 15 residues. Here the CDR3 DNA reads TGCGCCAGCAGCCAAAGCGGGACGCTTACCTACGAGCAGTACTTC. Translating gives CASSQSGTLTYEQYF.

Turning to this clone: A much larger clone sits a single nucleotide away, making a read error possible. The identical CDR3 is also encoded by other nucleotide sequences in the sample. The V call is TRBV5-5, the J call TRBJ1-5; D is uncertain. CDR1 and CDR2 from the germline V gene are SGHKS and YYEKEE (reference sequence). The V end lost 4 bases, the J end lost 0 bases, and 5 bases lay between the germline ends. The CDR3 extends over 13 amino acids. The DNA for the CDR3 is TGTGCCAGCAGCCTAGATAGCAATCAGCCCCAGCATTTT. Protein sequence: CASSLDSNQPQHF.

Comment on this clone: The same CDR3 arises from other DNA sequences in this sample as well. The CDR3 DNA reads TGCGCCAGCAGCATGACGACAGGACTGAACACTGAAGCTTTCTTT. It translates to CASSMTTGLNTEAFF. The chain uses TRBV5-1 and TRBJ1-1; possibly TRBD1 for D (6 bases). Germline values: CDR1 SGHRS, CDR2 YFSETQ. Trimming left V 4 bases short and J 0 bases short, with 13 bases between. The CDR3 length is 15 residues.

The genes are TRBV4-3 and TRBJ2-1, with 7 bases fitting TRBD1. The CDR3 is 14 residues long. Germline loops: CDR1 LGHNA, CDR2 YSLEER. The V and J ends lost 6 bases and 8 bases, in that order; junction bases with no gene match: 10. CDR3 sequence (DNA): TGCGCCAGCAGAGTGTTTCAGGGGGTGGATGAGCAGTTCTTC. Amino acid sequence: CASRVFQGVDEQFF.